The 3 T cell receptor beta chains listed next were all sequenced from one sample in a study of blood T cell repertoires in COVID-19. TCRdb keeps only in-frame clones here, not all; method: immunoSEQ multiplex PCR. The table shows around 140,000 clones, with 75% to 90% occurring only once. Sequencing was carried out using peripheral blood. Every receptor here comes from a man aged 65 to 85 who had recovered from COVID-19.

The genes are TRBV18 and TRBJ2-7, with 10 bases lining up with TRBD1. This CDR3 region has 15 residues. V trimming: 3 bases; J trimming: 1 base; junction bases outside the gene matches: 3. Per germline, CDR1 KGHSH and CDR2 LQKENI. The CDR3 sequence is CASSPPDRGSYEQYF. The CDR3 DNA sequence: TGTGCCAGCTCACCCCCGGACAGGGGGTCCTACGAGCAGTACTTC.

The rearrangement joins TRBV5-8 to TRBJ2-1; 7 bases match TRBD2. The CDR3 has 14 residues. Per the germline V gene, CDR1 is SGHTS and CDR2 is YDEGEE. The junction had 6 bases not matched to a gene; V was cut back by 7 bases and J by 2 bases. CDR3: CASSQGRAYNEQFF. DNA for the CDR3: TGTGCCAGCTCCCAAGGGAGGGCCTACAATGAGCAGTTCTTC.

The chain carries TRBV27 and TRBJ2-7, with 9 bases that match TRBD1. With V trimmed by 5 bases and J by 6 bases, 8 bases remained unmatched. Germline V gives CDR1 MNHEY, CDR2 SMNVEV (reference sequence). CDR3 length: 14 amino acids. Here the CDR3 reads CASSLRDRAREQYF. The CDR3 nucleotides read TGTGCCAGCAGTCTCCGGGACAGGGCTCGCGAGCAGTACTTC.